This TCR beta chain derives from a study of blood T cells in healthy people across ages (dated by TCRdb to between 2015 and 2017). Regarding the study in general: In model experiments, template switching captured roughly one uniquely barcoded TCR beta cDNA molecule for every two T cells. Age-related changes in TCR beta repertoire diversity were measured in the study by deep sequencing normalized with unique cDNA molecular identifiers. The donors were split into four age groups: young (average about 16 years), middle-aged (over 35), aged (more than 55) and long-lived (over 75). To avoid experimental bias, donors of different ages were randomly spread across the sequencing lanes. Two additional independent replicas of 1 million unique cDNA reads from the same blood draw were analyzed for two donors (one aged 18 to 30 and one aged 80 or older).

Overall study outcomes, separate from this receptor: Because the CMV infection status of the donors was unknown, age-related changes in expanded clonotypes may potentially have been confounded. Estimates of total diversity based on one million sequenced T cells were regarded as lower bounds and as underestimates. As age increased, observed TCR beta diversity per million T cells dropped in a roughly linear way, and a significant reduction was already evident by age 40. The long-lived group showed more naive CD4+ T cells, fewer expanded clones and increased TCR diversity than the aged group, suggesting age selection. Conclusive comparison of naive and antigen-experienced compartments was prevented by the profiling of bulk unsorted PBMCs. Observed TCR beta diversity correlated strongly with the percentage of naive T cells measured by flow cytometry.

The library was built by means of 5' RACE. Sequencing took place on an Illumina HiSeq 2500. The second PCR ran for about 7 to 11 cycles and used a J-beta primer mix along with a sample-barcoded 5' primer. Each TCR beta cDNA molecule received a unique molecular identifier from a template-switch 5' adaptor carrying 12 random nucleotides. Each sample yielded at least 3 million CDR3-containing paired-end reads. First-strand cDNA was synthesized from all RNA with the Mint cDNA synthesis kit, primed by a TRBC-specific oligonucleotide. Following uracil-DNA glycosylase treatment, a first 18-cycle PCR with universal primers M1SS and BC2_uni_R was performed on all cDNA. Concerning the study's data processing: For normalization, 1 million high-quality reads, each with a distinct molecular identifier, were randomly selected from each sample. Instead of being binned into consensus sequences, reads that shared molecular identifiers were thrown out. MiTCR, set to a Q25 quality threshold and the strictest error-elimination algorithm, was used for CDR3 identification, clonotype clustering and error correction. A nonparametric unseen species model with Euler transformation was used to estimate lower-bound total TCR beta diversity. TCRdb reworked the public reads: Q25 trimming with fastp, MiXCR clone assembly, productive beta chains retained. Under each unique CDR3 protein, matching rows form one entry showing the most common genes and DNA. TCRdb, rather than the study authors, made the V and J calls. The sample contains approximately 1.5 million distinct CDR3 sequences, 30% to 40% of them found a single time. The ten most abundant clones make up over 9% of the sample.

The roughly 39 donors, aged about 6 to 95 years, were systemically healthy Caucasian individuals from Russia. Around 10 milliliters of peripheral blood were collected from each donor into EDTA-treated Vacutainer tubes. Ficoll-Paque density-gradient centrifugation was used to isolate PBMCs, with at least 6.5 million per sample. Total RNA, at least 5.5 micrograms per sample, was extracted from PBMCs with Trizol reagent. The percentages of naive CD45RAhigh/CD27high T cells were determined by flow cytometry on a PBMC aliquot from every donor. In this sample, this clonotype turned up a few times. No cognate antigen has been identified for it. No qualities accompany the bases; no much larger clone lies one base away. The sequenced sample consisted of blood. The receptor comes from a woman in her twenties or thirties in good health.

The DNA sequence is given as TGTGCCAGCACCCAGAGCCCACCGGGACTAGCGGGAGGACGGGGGTTTAACTACGAGCAGTACTTC. It is translated as CASTQSPPGLAGGRGFNYEQYF. Recombination linked TRBV27 to TRBJ2-7, with TRBD2 matching 15 junction bases. CDR1 and CDR2 are drawn from the germline V gene (reference sequence): MNHEY, SMNVEV. Taken from cysteine to phenylalanine, the CDR3 has 22 residues. CDR3 DNA only is kept here, 66 bases in frame from base 1. Trimmed from V: 7 bases; trimmed from J: 3 bases; junction bases lacking a gene match: 25.